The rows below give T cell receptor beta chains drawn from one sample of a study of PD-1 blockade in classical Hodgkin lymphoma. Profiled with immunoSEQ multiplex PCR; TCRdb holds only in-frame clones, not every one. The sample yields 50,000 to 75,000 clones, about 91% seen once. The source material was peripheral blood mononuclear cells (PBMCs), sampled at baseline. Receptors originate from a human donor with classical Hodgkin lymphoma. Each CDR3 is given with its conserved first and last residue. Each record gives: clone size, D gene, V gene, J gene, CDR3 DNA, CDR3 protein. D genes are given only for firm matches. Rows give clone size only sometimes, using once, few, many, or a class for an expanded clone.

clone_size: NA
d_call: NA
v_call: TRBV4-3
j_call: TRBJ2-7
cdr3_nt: TGCGCCAGCAGCCACCGACTAGGCGGAAGCTCCTACGAGCAGTACTTC
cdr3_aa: CASSHRLGGSSYEQYF

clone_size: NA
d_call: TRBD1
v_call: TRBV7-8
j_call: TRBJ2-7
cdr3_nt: TGTGCCAGCAGCTTAGGTAGGACAGGGACCTACGAGCAGTACTTC
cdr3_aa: CASSLGRTGTYEQYF

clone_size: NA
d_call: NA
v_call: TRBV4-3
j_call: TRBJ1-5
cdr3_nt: TGCGCCAGCAGCCCAGGGTTGAGGAGCAATCAGCCCCAGCATTTT
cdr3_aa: CASSPGLRSNQPQHF

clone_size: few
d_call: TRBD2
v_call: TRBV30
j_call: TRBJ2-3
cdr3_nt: TGTGCCTGGAGTGCTGCGGGGGATGTAGATACGCAGTATTTT
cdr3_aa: CAWSAAGDVDTQYF

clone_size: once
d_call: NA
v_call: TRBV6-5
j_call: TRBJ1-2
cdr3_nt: TGTGCCAGCACCCAGGGACCCTATGGCTACACCTTC
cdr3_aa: CASTQGPYGYTF

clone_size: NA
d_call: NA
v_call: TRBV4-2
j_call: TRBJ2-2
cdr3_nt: TGTGCCAGCAGCCAAGAGGAGGGGGTAGTCACCGGGGAGCTGTTTTTT
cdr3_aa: CASSQEEGVVTGELFF

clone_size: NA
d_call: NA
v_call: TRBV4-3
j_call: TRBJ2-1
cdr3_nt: TGCGCCAGCAGCCGCGTTGTGTGGCCCAATGAGCAGTTCTTC
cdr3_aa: CASSRVVWPNEQFF

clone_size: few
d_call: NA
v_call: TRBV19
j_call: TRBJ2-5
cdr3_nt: TGTGCCAGTAGTCCAGAGACCCAGAGGACCCAGTACTTC
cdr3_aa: CASSPETQRTQYF

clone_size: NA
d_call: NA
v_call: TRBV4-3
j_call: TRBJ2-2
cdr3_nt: TGCGCCAGCAGCCAAGAGGCAAGGACAATTAACACCGGGGAGCTGTTTTTT
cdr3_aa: CASSQEARTINTGELFF

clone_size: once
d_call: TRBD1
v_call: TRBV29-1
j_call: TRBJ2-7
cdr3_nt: TGCAGCGCGGGACAGGTAACCGACTACGAGCAGTACTTC
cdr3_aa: CSAGQVTDYEQYF

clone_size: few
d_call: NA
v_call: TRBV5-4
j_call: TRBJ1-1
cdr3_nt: TGTGCCAGCAGCTTGATAGAGTTTACTGCCTACATGAACACTGAAGCTTTCTTT
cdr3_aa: CASSLIEFTAYMNTEAFF

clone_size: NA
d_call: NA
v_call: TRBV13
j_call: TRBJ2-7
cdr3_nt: TGTGCCAGCAGCAGGGGGGGGAAGTCCTACGAGCAGTACTTC
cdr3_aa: CASSRGGKSYEQYF

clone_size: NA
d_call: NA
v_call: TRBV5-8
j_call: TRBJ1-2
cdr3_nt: TGTGCCAGCAGCTTGAGGATCGGGGGCGGCTACACCTTC
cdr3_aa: CASSLRIGGGYTF

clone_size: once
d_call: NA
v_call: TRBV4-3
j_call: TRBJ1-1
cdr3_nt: TGCGCCAGCAGCCAAGAGGACCGGGCTGGGAACACTGAAGCTTTCTTT
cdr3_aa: CASSQEDRAGNTEAFF

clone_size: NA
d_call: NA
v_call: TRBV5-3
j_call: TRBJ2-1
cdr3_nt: TGTGCCAGAAGCTTGGACAGGGCCCGAGTCTCCTACAATGAGCAGTTCTTC
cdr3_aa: CARSLDRARVSYNEQFF

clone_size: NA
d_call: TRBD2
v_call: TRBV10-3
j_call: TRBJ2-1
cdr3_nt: TGTGCCACCTCCCGGGACGGGCGGGGGGGATACAATGAGCAGTTCTTC
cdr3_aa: CATSRDGRGGYNEQFF

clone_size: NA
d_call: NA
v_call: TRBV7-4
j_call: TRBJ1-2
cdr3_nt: TGTGCCAGCAGCTTAGGGTCTAACGGCTACACCTTC
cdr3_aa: CASSLGSNGYTF

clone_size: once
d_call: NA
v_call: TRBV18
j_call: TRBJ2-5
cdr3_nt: TGTGCCAGCTCACCGGTCCAAGAGACCCAGTACTTC
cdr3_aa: CASSPVQETQYF

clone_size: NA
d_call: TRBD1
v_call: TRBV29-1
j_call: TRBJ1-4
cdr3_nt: TGCAGCACCGACAGGGGTATCCCAACTAATGAAAAACTGTTTTTT
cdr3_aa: CSTDRGIPTNEKLFF

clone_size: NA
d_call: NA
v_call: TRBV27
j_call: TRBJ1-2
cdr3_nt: TGTGCCAGCAGTTTGGGCACAGTTGGACCGCGGGGCTACACCTTC
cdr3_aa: CASSLGTVGPRGYTF

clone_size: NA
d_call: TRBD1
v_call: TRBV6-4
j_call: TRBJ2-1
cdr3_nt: TGTGCCAGCTCCCGGGACAGGGAGTACAATGAGCAGTTCTTC
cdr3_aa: CASSRDREYNEQFF

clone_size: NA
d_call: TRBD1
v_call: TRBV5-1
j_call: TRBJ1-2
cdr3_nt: TGCGCCAGCAGCTTGCGGTCAAGGGGGCCTGGCTACACCTTC
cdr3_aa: CASSLRSRGPGYTF

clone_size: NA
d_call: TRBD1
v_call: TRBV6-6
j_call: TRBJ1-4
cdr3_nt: TGTGCCAGCAGTTACCAAGGGGACAGGGGCACAAAACTGTTTTTT
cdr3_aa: CASSYQGDRGTKLFF

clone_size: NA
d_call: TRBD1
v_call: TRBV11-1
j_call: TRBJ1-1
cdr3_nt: TGTGCCAGCACCCCGGACAGGGGGGCTGAAGCTTTCTTT
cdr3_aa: CASTPDRGAEAFF

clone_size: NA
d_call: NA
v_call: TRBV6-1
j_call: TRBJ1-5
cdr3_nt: TGTGCCAGCAGTGAAGCGGGTGGGGGGTCAGGGCAGCCCCAGCATTTT
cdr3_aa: CASSEAGGGSGQPQHF

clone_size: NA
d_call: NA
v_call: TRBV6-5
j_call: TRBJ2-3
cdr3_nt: TGTGCCAGCAGTTACAATCCATTCACAGATACGCAGTATTTT
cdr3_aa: CASSYNPFTDTQYF

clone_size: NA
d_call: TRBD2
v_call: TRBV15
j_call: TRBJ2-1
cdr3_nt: TGTGCCACCAGCAGGCCGCTAGCGGCAAATGAGCAGTTCTTC
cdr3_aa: CATSRPLAANEQFF

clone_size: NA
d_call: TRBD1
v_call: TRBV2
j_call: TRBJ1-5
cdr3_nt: TGTGCCAGCAGGGGGGACAGGGGGAAAATTCAGCCCCAGCATTTT
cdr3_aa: CASRGDRGKIQPQHF

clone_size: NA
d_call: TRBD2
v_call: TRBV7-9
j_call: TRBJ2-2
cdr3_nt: TGTGCCAGCAGCCCCCCCGGGGGGTACACCGGGGAGCTGTTTTTT
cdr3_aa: CASSPPGGYTGELFF

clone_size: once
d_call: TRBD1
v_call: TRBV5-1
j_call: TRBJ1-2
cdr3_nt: TGCGCCAGCAGCTTGGGACAGGGACGATATGGCTACACCTTC
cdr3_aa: CASSLGQGRYGYTF

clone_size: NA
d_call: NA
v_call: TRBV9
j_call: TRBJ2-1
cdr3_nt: TGTGCCAGCAGCGCATTCCCCCAAAATGAGCAGTTCTTC
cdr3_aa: CASSAFPQNEQFF

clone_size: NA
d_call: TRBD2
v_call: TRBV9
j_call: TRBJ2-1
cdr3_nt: TGTGCCAGCAGCACCCAGCGGGGGGTCTATAATGAGCAGTTCTTC
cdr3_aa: CASSTQRGVYNEQFF

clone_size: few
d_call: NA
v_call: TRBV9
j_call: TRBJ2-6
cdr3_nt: TGTGCCAGCAGCGTAGGTAGTGCTGGGGCCAACGTCCTGACTTTC
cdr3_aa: CASSVGSAGANVLTF

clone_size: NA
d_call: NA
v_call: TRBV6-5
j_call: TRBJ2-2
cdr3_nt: TGTGCCAGCAGTTTTTTCAATGGGGGGTCGGGCGGGGAGCTGTTTTTT
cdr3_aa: CASSFFNGGSGGELFF

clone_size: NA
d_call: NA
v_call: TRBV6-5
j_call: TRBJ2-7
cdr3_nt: TGTGCCAGCACCTTAGGCCGCGGATACGAGCAGTACTTC
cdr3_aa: CASTLGRGYEQYF

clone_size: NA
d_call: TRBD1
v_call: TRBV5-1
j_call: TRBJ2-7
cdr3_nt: TGCGCCAGCAGCTTAGCAGGGGGCATCTACGAGCAGTACTTC
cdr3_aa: CASSLAGGIYEQYF

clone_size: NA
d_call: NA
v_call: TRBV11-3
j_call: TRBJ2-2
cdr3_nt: TGTGCCAGCAGCTTAGTAATCGTGGGGAGGTGTGTTCGGCTGTTTTTT
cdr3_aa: CASSLVIVGRCVRLFF

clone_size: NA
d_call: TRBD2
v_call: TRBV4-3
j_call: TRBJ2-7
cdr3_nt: TGCGCCAGCAGCCAAGTGGCAACCGGGACTAGCGGCGTAGACTCCTCCTACGAGCAGTACTTC
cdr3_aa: CASSQVATGTSGVDSSYEQYF

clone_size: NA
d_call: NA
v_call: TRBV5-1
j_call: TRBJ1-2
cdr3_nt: TGCGCCAGCAGCGGGGGCGGCGATGGCTACACCTTC
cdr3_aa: CASSGGGDGYTF

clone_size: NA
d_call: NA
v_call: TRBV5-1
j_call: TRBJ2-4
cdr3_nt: TGCGCCAGCAGCTTGGATCCGGAAAACATTCAGTACTTC
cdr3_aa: CASSLDPENIQYF

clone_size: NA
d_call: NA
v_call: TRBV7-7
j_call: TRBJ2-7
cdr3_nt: TGTGCCAGCAGCTTTACAGGAGAGCAGTACTTC
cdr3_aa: CASSFTGEQYF

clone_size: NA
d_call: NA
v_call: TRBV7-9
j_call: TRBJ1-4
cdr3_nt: TGTGCCAGCAGCTTAGGACCGCCCGTCAGAGAAAAACTGTTTTTT
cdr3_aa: CASSLGPPVREKLFF

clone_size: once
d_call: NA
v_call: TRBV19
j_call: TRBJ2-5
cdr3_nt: TGTGCCAGTAGTAGAACAGGGTTTGGTTGGGAGACCCAGTACTTC
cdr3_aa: CASSRTGFGWETQYF

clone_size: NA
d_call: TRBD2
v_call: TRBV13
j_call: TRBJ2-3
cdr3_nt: TGTGCCAGCAGCTTAAGCGGGGGGGGCACAGATACGCAGTATTTT
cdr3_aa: CASSLSGGGTDTQYF

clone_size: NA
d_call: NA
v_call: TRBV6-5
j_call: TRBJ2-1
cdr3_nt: TGTGCCAGCGGTAGTGGGGAGTTCTACAATGAGCAGTTCTTC
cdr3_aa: CASGSGEFYNEQFF

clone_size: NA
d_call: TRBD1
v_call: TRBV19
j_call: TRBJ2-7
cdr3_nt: TGTGCCAGTAGTACGGGGACAGGTGAGAGCGAGCAGTACTTC
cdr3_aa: CASSTGTGESEQYF

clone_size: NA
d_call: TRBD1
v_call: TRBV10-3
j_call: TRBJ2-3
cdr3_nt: TGTGCCATCGGGGGACAGCAGAACACAGATACGCAGTATTTT
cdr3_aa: CAIGGQQNTDTQYF

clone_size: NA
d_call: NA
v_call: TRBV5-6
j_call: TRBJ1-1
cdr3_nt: TGTGCCAGCAACGGACCTATGAACACTGAAGCTTTCTTT
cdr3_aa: CASNGPMNTEAFF